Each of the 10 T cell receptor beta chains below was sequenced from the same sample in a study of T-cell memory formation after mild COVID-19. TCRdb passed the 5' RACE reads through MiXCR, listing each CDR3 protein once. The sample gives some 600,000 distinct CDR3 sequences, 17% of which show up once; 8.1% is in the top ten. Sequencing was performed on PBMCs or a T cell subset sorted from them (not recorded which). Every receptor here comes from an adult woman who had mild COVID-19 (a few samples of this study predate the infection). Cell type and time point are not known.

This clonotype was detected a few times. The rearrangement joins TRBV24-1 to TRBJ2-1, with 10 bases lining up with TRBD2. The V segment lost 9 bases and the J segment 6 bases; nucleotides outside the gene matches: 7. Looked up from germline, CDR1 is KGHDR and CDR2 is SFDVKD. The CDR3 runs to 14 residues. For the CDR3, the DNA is TGTGCCACCGGACCAGCGGGGGGGCGCAATGAGCAGTTCTTC. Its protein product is CATGPAGGRNEQFF.

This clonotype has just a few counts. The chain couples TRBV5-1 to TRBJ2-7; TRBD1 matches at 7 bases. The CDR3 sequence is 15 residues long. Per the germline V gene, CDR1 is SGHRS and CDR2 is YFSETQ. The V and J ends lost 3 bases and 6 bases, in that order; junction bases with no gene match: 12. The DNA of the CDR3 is TGCGCCAGCAGCTCCCAACCTACAGGGGAAGGCGAGCAGTACTTC. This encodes CASSSQPTGEGEQYF.

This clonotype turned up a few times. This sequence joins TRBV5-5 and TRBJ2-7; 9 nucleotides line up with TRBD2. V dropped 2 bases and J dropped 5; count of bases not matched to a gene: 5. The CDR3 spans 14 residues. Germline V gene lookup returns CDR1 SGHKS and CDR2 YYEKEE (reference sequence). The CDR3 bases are TGTGCCAGCAGCTTTGGACTAGCGTCCCACGAGCAGTACTTC. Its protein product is CASSFGLASHEQYF.

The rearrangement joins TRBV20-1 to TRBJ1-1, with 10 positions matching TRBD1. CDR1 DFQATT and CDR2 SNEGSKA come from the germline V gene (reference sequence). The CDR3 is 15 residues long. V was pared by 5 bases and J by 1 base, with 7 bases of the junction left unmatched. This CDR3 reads CSAAGQGYGNTEAFF. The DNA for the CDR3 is TGCAGTGCTGCGGGACAGGGGTACGGGAACACTGAAGCTTTCTTT.

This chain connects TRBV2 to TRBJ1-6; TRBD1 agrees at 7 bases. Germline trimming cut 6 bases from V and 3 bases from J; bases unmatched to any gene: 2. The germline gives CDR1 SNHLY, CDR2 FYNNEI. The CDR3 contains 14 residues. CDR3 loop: CASSTGVYNSPLHF. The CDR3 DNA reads TGTGCCAGCAGCACAGGGGTCTATAATTCACCCCTCCACTTT.

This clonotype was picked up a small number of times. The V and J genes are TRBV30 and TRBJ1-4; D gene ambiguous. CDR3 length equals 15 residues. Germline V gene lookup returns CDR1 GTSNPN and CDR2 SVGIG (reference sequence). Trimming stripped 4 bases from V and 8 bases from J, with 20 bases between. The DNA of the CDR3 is TGTGCCTGGACCACAAGAGGGCATATCGGAGAAAAACTGTTTTTT. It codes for CAWTTRGHIGEKLFF. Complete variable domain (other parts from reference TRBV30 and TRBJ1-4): SQTIHQWPATLVQPVGSPLSLECTVEGTSNPNLYWYRQAAGRGLQLLFYSVGIGQISSEVPQNLSASRPQDRQFILSSKKLLLSDSGFYLCAWTTRGHIGEKLFFGSGTQLSVL.

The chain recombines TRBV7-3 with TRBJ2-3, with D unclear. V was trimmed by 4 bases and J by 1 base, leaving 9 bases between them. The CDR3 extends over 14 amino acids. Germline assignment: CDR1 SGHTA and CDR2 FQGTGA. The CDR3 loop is CASSSRSGTDTQYF. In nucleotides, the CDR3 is TGTGCCAGCAGCTCGAGAAGTGGCACAGATACGCAGTATTTT.

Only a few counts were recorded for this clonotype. CDR3 sequence reads: CASSQVSIARFTDTQYF. The CDR3 nucleotides read TGTGCCAGCAGCCAAGTTAGCATAGCGCGGTTTACGGATACGCAGTATTTT. This chain connects TRBV14 to TRBJ2-3; D perhaps matches TRBD2 (5 bases). Germline V gene lookup returns CDR1 SGHDN and CDR2 FVKESK. V was pared by 1 base and J by 6 bases, with 20 bases between. The CDR3 extends over 17 amino acids.

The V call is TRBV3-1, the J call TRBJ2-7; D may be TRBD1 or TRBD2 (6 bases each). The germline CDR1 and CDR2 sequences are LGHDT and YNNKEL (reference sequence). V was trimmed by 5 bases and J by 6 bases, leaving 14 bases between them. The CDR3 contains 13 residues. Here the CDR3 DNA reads TGTGCCAGCAGCAAAAAGGGGGGATTCGAGCAGTACTTC. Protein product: CASSKKGGFEQYF.

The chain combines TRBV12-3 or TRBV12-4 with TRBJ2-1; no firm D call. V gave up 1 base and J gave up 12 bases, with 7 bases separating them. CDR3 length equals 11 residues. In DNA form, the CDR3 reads TGTGCCAGCAGTTTAGTGGAACGGCAGTTCTTC. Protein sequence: CASSLVERQFF.